Following are 24 T cell receptor beta chains from one sample sequenced in a study of T cell responses to AZD1222 COVID-19 vaccine. Sequenced by immunoSEQ multiplex PCR; TCRdb stores in-frame clones only, minus some. The sample holds approximately 100,000 clones, more than 85% seen once. The sequencing used peripheral blood, collected on day 0 of AZD1222 vaccination. Every receptor here comes from an adult in good health.

The chain recombines TRBV12-3 or TRBV12-4 with TRBJ2-1; D might be TRBD2 (6 bases). V lost 4 bases and J 5 bases, leaving 6 bases between the germline ends. The CDR3 has 12 residues. CDR3 sequence reads: CASSSGDNEQFF. The CDR3 nucleotides read TGTGCCAGCAGTTCGGGGGACAATGAGCAGTTCTTC.

The gene calls are TRBV3-1 (or the pseudogene TRBV3-2) and TRBJ1-2, with 7 nucleotides matching TRBD1. CDR3 length: 15 amino acids. V lost 4 bases, J lost 4 bases, and 9 bases stayed unmatched. Germline loops: CDR1 LGHDT, CDR2 YNNKEL (reference sequence). The CDR3 is CASSPRAGGGYGYTF. The CDR3 DNA sequence: TGTGCCAGCAGCCCCAGGGCAGGGGGGGGCTATGGCTACACCTTC.

J is TRBJ1-5 and V is TRBV6-1, with D unclear. CDR3 length equals 14 residues. The germline CDR1 and CDR2 sequences are MNHNS and SASEGT. The ends were cut back, 0 bases at V and 1 base at J, with 4 bases in the middle. DNA of the CDR3: TGTGCCAGCAGTGAAGCGGGCAGCAATCAGCCCCAGCATTTT. It specifies CASSEAGSNQPQHF.

This sequence joins TRBV2 and TRBJ2-1; D not certain. The length of the CDR3 is 12 residues. Germline assignment: CDR1 SNHLY and CDR2 FYNNEI. V shed 0 bases and J shed 8 bases, with 5 bases lying between them. CDR3 sequence reads: CASSEARHEQFF. In DNA, the CDR3 is TGTGCCAGCAGTGAAGCGCGCCATGAGCAGTTCTTC.

The chain couples TRBV7-2 to TRBJ1-5, with 7 bases lining up with TRBD1. The CDR3 is 14 amino acids. Losses at the gene ends were 8 bases for V and 4 bases for J; bases not matched to a gene: 8. CDR1 is SGHTA, CDR2 FQGNSA, per germline. The CDR3 DNA sequence: TGTGCCAGCTCCCCAAACAGGGGAAATCAGCCCCAGCATTTT. Its protein product is CASSPNRGNQPQHF.

The J gene is TRBJ1-4, the V gene TRBV5-1; TRBD1 agrees at 7 bases. The junction had 6 bases not matched to a gene; V was cut back by 0 bases and J by 4 bases. CDR1 is SGHRS, CDR2 YFSETQ, per germline. This CDR3 is 16 amino acids long. The CDR3 DNA reads as TGCGCCAGCAGCTTGGCCGTGGGACAGCTTAATGAAAAACTGTTTTTT. Translating gives CASSLAVGQLNEKLFF.

The chain joins TRBV2 to TRBJ1-1; D is ambiguous. This CDR3 contains 13 residues. From germline, CDR1 is SNHLY and CDR2 FYNNEI. V was clipped by 2 bases and J by 4 bases, with 8 bases between them. CDR3 loop: CASSELGGTEAFF. The CDR3 DNA is TGTGCCAGCAGTGAACTGGGCGGCACTGAAGCTTTCTTT.

The gene calls are TRBV3-1 (or the pseudogene TRBV3-2) and TRBJ2-7; D may match TRBD1 or TRBD2 (6 bases each). Trimming pared 4 bases from V and 1 base from J, leaving 17 bases between. The length of the CDR3 is 16 residues. CDR1 and CDR2 (germline): LGHDT, YNNKEL (reference sequence). The CDR3 spells CASSLRSGAGSYEQYF. The CDR3 DNA sequence: TGTGCCAGCAGCCTCCGGTCGGGGGCTGGGTCCTACGAGCAGTACTTC.

V gene TRBV29-1 combines with J gene TRBJ1-4; D is undetermined. The germline V and J ends were trimmed by 1 base and 5 bases, with 8 bases remaining between them. This CDR3 has 13 amino acids. Germline values: CDR1 SQVTM, CDR2 ANQGSEA. The CDR3 sequence is CSVEGAGNEKLFF. The CDR3 DNA reads TGCAGCGTTGAAGGGGCCGGCAATGAAAAACTGTTTTTT.

Regarding this clone: Additional DNA sequences in this sample encode the identical CDR3. The rearrangement links TRBV7-3 to TRBJ2-1; 7 nucleotides align to TRBD2. V was clipped by 3 bases and J by 4 bases; unmatched bases: 6. Per germline, CDR1 SGHTA and CDR2 FQGTGA. The CDR3 runs 15 residues. The DNA of the CDR3 is TGTGCCAGCAGCTTGGCCAGCGGGACTTACAATGAGCAGTTCTTC. This gives the protein CASSLASGTYNEQFF.

The genes are TRBV3-1 (or the pseudogene TRBV3-2) and TRBJ2-1, with no clear D. There are 11 residues in the CDR3. V shed 1 base and J shed 16 bases, with 11 bases lying between them. Germline assignment: CDR1 LGHDT and CDR2 YNNKEL (reference sequence). CDR3 DNA sequence: TGTGCCAGCAGCCAAGGCTCGTACGCTTTCTTC. The encoded protein is CASSQGSYAFF.

The chain recombines TRBV19 with TRBJ1-1; TRBD1 aligns across 10 bases. Germline V gene lookup returns CDR1 LNHDA and CDR2 SQIVND (reference sequence). The CDR3 has 14 residues. The J segment lost 5 bases and the V segment lost 7 bases, leaving 7 bases of the junction unmatched. This CDR3 reads CASTPGQGITEAFF. The CDR3 DNA reads TGTGCCAGTACGCCGGGACAGGGGATAACTGAAGCTTTCTTT.

This clone came up a few times. V usage is TRBV27 and J usage is TRBJ1-2; 7 bases map to TRBD1. The CDR3 is 13 amino acids. CDR1 MNHEY and CDR2 SMNVEV come from the germline V gene (reference sequence). V was pared by 5 bases and J by 8 bases, with 8 bases of the junction left unmatched. The CDR3 region has the DNA TGTGCCAGCAGTGGACAGGCGCTAAGGGGCTACACCTTC. Translating it yields CASSGQALRGYTF.

The chain has TRBV11-3 and TRBJ2-1; tentatively, D is TRBD2 (5 bases). Trimming cost V 1 base and J 6 bases, with 10 bases left between them. CDR3 length: 14 residues. From germline, CDR1 is SGHNT and CDR2 YENEEA. Here the CDR3 DNA reads TGTGCCAGCAGCTTAGGTGGGAGTGGCAATGAGCAGTTCTTC. Its protein is CASSLGGSGNEQFF.

The chain couples TRBV29-1 to TRBJ2-2, with 7 nucleotides matching TRBD1. The germline V gene has CDR1 SQVTM and CDR2 ANQGSEA. The ends lost 4 bases at V and 1 base at J; junction bases unmatched: 3. The CDR3 runs 14 residues. CDR3 in amino acids: CSVVQGKNTGELFF. As DNA, the CDR3 is TGCAGCGTTGTACAGGGGAAGAACACCGGGGAGCTGTTTTTT.

CDR3 in amino acids: CASSVGTFTYNEQFF. CDR3 DNA sequence: TGTGCCAGCAGCGTCGGGACTTTTACCTACAATGAGCAGTTCTTC. The chain has TRBV9 and TRBJ2-1, with a tentative D call TRBD2 (6 bases). CDR3 length: 15 amino acids. The germline V and J ends were trimmed by 2 bases and 2 bases, with 11 bases remaining between them. Germline-derived CDR1 and CDR2 are SGDLS and YYNGEE.

This clone was counted once. The chain links TRBV30 to TRBJ1-2; TRBD1 matches at 7 bases. This CDR3 is 11 amino acids long. Unmatched junction bases numbered 8, after V lost 2 bases and J lost 14 bases. Germline CDR1 reads GTSNPN; CDR2 reads SVGIG (reference sequence). CDR3 in amino acids: CAWSNRTGGTF. CDR3 DNA sequence: TGTGCCTGGAGTAATAGGACAGGAGGGACCTTC.

V gene TRBV9 combines with J gene TRBJ2-3, with D possibly TRBD1 on 6 matching bases. The CDR3 is 16 residues long. Trimming pared 0 bases from V and 0 bases from J, leaving 11 bases between. The V gene's germline CDR1 is SGDLS and CDR2 YYNGEE. CDR3: CASSVAGESSTDTQYF. The DNA of the CDR3 is TGTGCCAGCAGCGTAGCAGGGGAGTCTAGCACAGATACGCAGTATTTT.

Only one count was recorded for this clone. This CDR3 reads CASSQNINQPQHF. The CDR3 region has the DNA TGCGCCAGCAGCCAAAATATTAATCAGCCCCAGCATTTT. This chain connects TRBV5-1 to TRBJ1-5; D ambiguous. CDR3 length equals 13 residues. Trimming took off 4 bases at V and 4 bases at J, with 9 bases between the two ends. Per the germline V gene, CDR1 is SGHRS and CDR2 is YFSETQ.

The chain employs TRBV7-9 and TRBJ1-6; D is unclear. Germline V CDR1 and CDR2: SEHNR, FQNEAQ (reference sequence). Trimming pared 2 bases from V and 10 bases from J, leaving 9 bases between. The CDR3 spans 13 residues. CDR3 in DNA: TGTGCCAGCAGCTTAAACAGACCCTCACCCCTCCACTTT. This sequence encodes CASSLNRPSPLHF.

The chain links TRBV4-2 to TRBJ1-2, with D maybe TRBD1 (6 bases). The CDR3 runs 16 residues. V was cut by 0 bases and J by 4 bases, with 15 bases left in between. The germline V gene has CDR1 LGHNA and CDR2 YNFKEQ. CDR3 region: CASSQDLQGGIYGYTF. The CDR3 region has the DNA TGTGCCAGCAGCCAAGATCTACAGGGTGGAATCTATGGCTACACCTTC.

This sequence joins TRBV27 and TRBJ2-2; 7 bases fit TRBD2. The CDR3 covers 17 residues. Losses at the gene ends were 3 bases for V and 5 bases for J; bases not matched to a gene: 12. Germline assignment: CDR1 MNHEY and CDR2 SMNVEV (reference sequence). In nucleotides, the CDR3 is TGTGCCAGCAGTTTCCTACGCGGGGTGCGGGAGACCGGGGAGCTGTTTTTT. Protein: CASSFLRGVRETGELFF.

V is TRBV6-6 and J is TRBJ1-2, with D uncertain. The CDR3 is 14 residues long. Germline loops: CDR1 MNHNY, CDR2 SVGAGI (reference sequence). Between the trimmed V and J ends, which lost 5 bases and 1 base, there was a span of 11 bases. Here the CDR3 reads CASSIGRNNYGYTF. In DNA form, the CDR3 reads TGTGCCAGCAGTATAGGACGGAATAACTATGGCTACACCTTC.

Only one count was recorded for this clone. V is TRBV19 and J is TRBJ1-1, with a tentative D call TRBD1 (5 bases). This CDR3 is built from 16 residues. Trimming removed 7 bases at V and 4 bases at J, with 22 bases between. The V gene's germline CDR1 is LNHDA and CDR2 SQIVND (reference sequence). The CDR3 DNA is TGTGCCAGTATCCCCCCGGGCCAGCCGGGGGGCACTGAAGCTTTCTTT. Protein: CASIPPGQPGGTEAFF.